This T cell receptor beta chain is drawn from a study of T cells in Graves' hyperthyroidism and ophthalmopathy. This CDR3 has 18 amino acids. Germline V gene data show CDR1 as SGHRS and CDR2 as YFSETQ. V dropped 2 bases and J dropped 4 bases, with 24 bases sitting between them. At least ten counts were recorded for this clonotype. RNA transcripts served as the template for amplifying TCR beta CDR3 regions. In the first-round RT-PCR of the TCR CDR3, the HTBI primer set was used. MiXCR was run by TCRdb on the multiplex PCR reads, yielding one entry per CDR3 protein. Of 530,000 or so distinct CDR3 sequences in the sample, around 45% were seen once. An absence of ophthalmopathy progression within 18 months meant stable Graves' hyperthyroidism. Pregnant or lactating patients were excluded, as were those with uncontrolled infection or other autoimmune disease.

Sequenced material: peripheral blood or thyroid tissue (not recorded which). The source is a woman under 30 with Graves' hyperthyroidism. The J gene is TRBJ1-1, the V gene TRBV5-1; D remains unclear. The CDR3 region has the DNA TGCGCCAGCAGCTTACGTCTTCCACCCAAGCGAAGCGGCACTGAAGCTTTCTTT. Amino acids: CASSLRLPPKRSGTEAFF.